This T cell receptor (beta chain) was observed in a study of regulatory and conventional T cells in RAG deficiency. Study-wide results and limits: Control T-cell subsets had markedly higher Shannon entropy and lower Simpson indices than RAG-deficient patients. Patient subsets had shorter CDR3s; Omenn Treg-Tconv overlap exceeded 85%. Omenn CD25-high CD127-low cells may be activated cells, not true Tregs.

As concerns this clone: What it recognizes is unknown.

Trimming left V 1 base short and J 0 bases short, with 2 bases between. Germline assignment: CDR1 SEHNR and CDR2 FQNEAQ (reference sequence). CDR3 length: 13 residues. Blood CD4+ CD25-low CD127-high conventional T cells supplied the genomic DNA template. Assay used: immunoSEQ multiplex PCR; TCRdb lists only in-frame clones, some missing. The sample shows approximately 12,000 clones, around 94% of them seen only once. This sample was also put to use in a study of regulatory T cells. That work contributes: The primer mix had 52 TRBV and 13 TRBJ primers. Regulatory T cells showed the strongest V-J pair restriction and V/J gene skewing among patient repertoires.

V gene TRBV7-9 combines with J gene TRBJ2-3; D call uncertain. This receptor was identified in a human donor in good health. Sequenced: CD4+ effector T cells sorted from blood. The CDR3 reads CASSLGSTDTQYF. CDR3 coding DNA: TGTGCCAGCAGCTTAGGCAGCACAGATACGCAGTATTTT.